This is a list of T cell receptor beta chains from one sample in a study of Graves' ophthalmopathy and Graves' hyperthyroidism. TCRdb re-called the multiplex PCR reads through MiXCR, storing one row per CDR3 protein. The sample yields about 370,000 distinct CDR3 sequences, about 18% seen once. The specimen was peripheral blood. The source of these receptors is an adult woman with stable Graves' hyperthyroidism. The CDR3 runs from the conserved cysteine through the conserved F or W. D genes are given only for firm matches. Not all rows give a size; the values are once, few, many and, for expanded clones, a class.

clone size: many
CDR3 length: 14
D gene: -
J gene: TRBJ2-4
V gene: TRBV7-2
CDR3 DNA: TGTGCCAGCAGCTTCCTAGTTACCAAAAACATTCAGTACTTC
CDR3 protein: CASSFLVTKNIQYF

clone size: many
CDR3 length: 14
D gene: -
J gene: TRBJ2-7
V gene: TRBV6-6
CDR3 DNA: TGTGCCAGCAGTTACTCGATAAGCTCCTACGAGCAGTACTTC
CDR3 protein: CASSYSISSYEQYF

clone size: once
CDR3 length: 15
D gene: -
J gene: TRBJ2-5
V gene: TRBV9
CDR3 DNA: TGTGCCAGCAGCTACGGGACGCAGGCCCAAGAGACCCAGTACTTC
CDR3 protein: CASSYGTQAQETQYF

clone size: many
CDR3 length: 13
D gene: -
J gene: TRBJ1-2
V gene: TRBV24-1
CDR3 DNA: TGTGCCACTGAACAGGACCCCGGGAGCGGCTACACCTTC
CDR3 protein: CATEQDPGSGYTF

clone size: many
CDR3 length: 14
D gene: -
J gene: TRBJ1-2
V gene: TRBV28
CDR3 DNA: TGTGCGTCGGGGGGCTACGAAAATAACTATGGCTACACCTTC
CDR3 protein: CASGGYENNYGYTF

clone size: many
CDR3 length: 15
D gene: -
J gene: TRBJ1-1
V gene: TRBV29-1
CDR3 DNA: TGCAGCGTTGTTGGGACATGGGACGGGACCGACCAAGCTTTCTTT
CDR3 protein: CSVVGTWDGTDQAFF

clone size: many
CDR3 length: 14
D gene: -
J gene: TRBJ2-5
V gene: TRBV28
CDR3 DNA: TGTGCCAGCGGCGAACAGGGCGGTCAAGAGACCCAGTACTTC
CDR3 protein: CASGEQGGQETQYF

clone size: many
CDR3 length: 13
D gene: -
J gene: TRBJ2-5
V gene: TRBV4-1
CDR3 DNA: TGCGCCAGCAGCCAAGTTGGCGAAGAGACCCAGTACTTC
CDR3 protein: CASSQVGEETQYF

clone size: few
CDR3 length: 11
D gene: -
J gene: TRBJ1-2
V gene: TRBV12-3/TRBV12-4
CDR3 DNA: TGTGCCAGCAGTCAGACTCCGATTGTCACCTTC
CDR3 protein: CASSQTPIVTF

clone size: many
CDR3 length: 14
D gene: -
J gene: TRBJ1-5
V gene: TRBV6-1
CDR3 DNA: TGTGCCAGCAGTGTGGTTGGTGGCAATCAGCCCCAGCATTTT
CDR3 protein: CASSVVGGNQPQHF

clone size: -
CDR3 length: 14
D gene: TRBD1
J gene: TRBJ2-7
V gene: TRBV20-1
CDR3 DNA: TGCAGTGCGGAGGACAGGGTCGGGGCCTACGAGCAGTACTTC
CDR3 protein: CSAEDRVGAYEQYF

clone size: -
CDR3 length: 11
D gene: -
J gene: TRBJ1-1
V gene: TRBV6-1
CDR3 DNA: TGTGCCAGTAACCTCGGAGGGAATGCTTTCTTT
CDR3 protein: CASNLGGNAFF

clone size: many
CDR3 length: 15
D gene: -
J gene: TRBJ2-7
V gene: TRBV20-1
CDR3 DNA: TGCAGTGCTAGAGACCCCCTGAGGGAGGCCTACGAGCAGTACTTC
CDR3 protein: CSARDPLREAYEQYF

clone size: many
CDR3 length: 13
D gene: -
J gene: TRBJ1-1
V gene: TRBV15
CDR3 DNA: TGTGCCACCAGCTCTGGACGGAGAAAGGAAGCTTTCTTT
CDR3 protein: CATSSGRRKEAFF

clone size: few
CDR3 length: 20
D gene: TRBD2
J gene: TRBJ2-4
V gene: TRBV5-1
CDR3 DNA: TGCGCCAGCAGCTTGGGGAAGGGACTAGCGGGAGGTCGTGCCAAAAACATTCAGTACTTC
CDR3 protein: CASSLGKGLAGGRAKNIQYF

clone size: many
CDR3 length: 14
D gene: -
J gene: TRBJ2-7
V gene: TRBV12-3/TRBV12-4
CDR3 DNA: TGTGCCAGCAGTTCAAACCAGGGAGACTACGAGCAGTACTTC
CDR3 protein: CASSSNQGDYEQYF

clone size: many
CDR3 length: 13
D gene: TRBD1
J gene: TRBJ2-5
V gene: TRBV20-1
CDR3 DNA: TGCAGAACCGGGACAGCTGAACTAGAGACCCAGTACTTC
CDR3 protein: CRTGTAELETQYF

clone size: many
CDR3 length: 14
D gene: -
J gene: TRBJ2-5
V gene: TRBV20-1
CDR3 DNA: TGCAGTGCTAACCCTTTGGGAACCCCGGAGGCCCAGTACTTC
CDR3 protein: CSANPLGTPEAQYF

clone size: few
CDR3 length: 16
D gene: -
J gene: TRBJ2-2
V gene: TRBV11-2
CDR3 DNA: TGTGCCAGCAGCCATCTTGGTCTCGCGAACACCGGGGAGCTGTTTTTT
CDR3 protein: CASSHLGLANTGELFF

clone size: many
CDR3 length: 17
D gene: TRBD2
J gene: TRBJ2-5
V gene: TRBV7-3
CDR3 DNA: TGTGCCAGCAGCTTAAGTTCGGCTAGCGGGAGGATTGAGACCCAGTACTTC
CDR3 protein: CASSLSSASGRIETQYF

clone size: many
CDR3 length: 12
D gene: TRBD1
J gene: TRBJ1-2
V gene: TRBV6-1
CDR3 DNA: TGTGCCAGCAGGCCGACAGGGACGGGCTACACCTTC
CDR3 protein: CASRPTGTGYTF

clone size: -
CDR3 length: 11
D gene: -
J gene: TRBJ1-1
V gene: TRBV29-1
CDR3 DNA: TGCAGCGTGGACGGGATGGTTGAAGCTTTCTTT
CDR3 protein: CSVDGMVEAFF

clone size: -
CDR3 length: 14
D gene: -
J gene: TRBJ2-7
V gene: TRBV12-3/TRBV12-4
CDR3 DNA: TGTGCCAGCAGTGGACGGGGCTTCTCCTACGAGCAGTACTTC
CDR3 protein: CASSGRGFSYEQYF

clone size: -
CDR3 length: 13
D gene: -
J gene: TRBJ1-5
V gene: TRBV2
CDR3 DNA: TGTGCCAGCAATGACAGTGGCGGTCAGCCCCAGCATTTT
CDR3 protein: CASNDSGGQPQHF

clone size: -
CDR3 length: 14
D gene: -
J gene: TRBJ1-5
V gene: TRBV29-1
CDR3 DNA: TGCAGCGTTGTCCCCGACCCTGGGAATCAGCCCCAGCATTTT
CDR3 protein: CSVVPDPGNQPQHF

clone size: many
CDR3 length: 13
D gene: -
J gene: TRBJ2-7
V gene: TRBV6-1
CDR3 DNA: TGTGCCAGCAGTACAACCCCGACCTACGAGCAGTACTTC
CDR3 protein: CASSTTPTYEQYF

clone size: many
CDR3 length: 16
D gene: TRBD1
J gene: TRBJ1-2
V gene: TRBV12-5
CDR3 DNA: TGTGCTAGTGGGCGACCTATCGACAGGGGCGGCTATGGCTACACCTTC
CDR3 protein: CASGRPIDRGGYGYTF

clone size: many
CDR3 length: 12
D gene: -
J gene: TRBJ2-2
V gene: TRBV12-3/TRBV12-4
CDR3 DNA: TGTGCCAGCAGTTTACAGGTTGAGCGGCTGTTTTTT
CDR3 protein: CASSLQVERLFF

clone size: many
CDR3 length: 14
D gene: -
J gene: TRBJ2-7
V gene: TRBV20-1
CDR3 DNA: TGCAGTGCTCCCGAAAGCGGGTTCTCCTACGAGCAGTACTTC
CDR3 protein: CSAPESGFSYEQYF